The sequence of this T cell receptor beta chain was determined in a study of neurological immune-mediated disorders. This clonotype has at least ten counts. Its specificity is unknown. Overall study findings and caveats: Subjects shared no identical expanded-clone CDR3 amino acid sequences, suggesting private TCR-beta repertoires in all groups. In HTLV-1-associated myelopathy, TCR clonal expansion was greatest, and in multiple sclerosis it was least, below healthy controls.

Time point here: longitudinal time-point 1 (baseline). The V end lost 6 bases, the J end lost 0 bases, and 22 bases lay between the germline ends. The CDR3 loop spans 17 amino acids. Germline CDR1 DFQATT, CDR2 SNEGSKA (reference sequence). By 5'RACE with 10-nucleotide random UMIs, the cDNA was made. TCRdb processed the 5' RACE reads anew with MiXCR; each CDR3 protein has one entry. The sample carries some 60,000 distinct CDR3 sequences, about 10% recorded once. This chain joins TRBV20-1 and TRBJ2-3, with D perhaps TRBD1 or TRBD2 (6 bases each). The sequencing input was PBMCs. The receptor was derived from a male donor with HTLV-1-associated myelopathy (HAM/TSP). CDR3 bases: TGCAGTGCGGTTCGTACGGGGGCCCTCCTTAGCACAGATACGCAGTATTTT. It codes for CSAVRTGALLSTDTQYF.